This is a list of T cell receptor beta chains from one sample in a study of blood T cells in healthy people across ages. MiXCR, applied by TCRdb to the 5' RACE reads, yields one record per CDR3 protein. Of roughly 1 million distinct CDR3 sequences listed, around 25% were seen once; the top ten hold 0.65% to 0.95%. This sample was shared with a second study, whose subject was T cells of mothers and their children.

The sequencing input was blood. These receptors were obtained from a girl aged 2 to 9 in good health. The CDR3 runs from the conserved cysteine through the conserved F or W.

v_gene	j_gene	CDR3aa
TRBV20-1	TRBJ2-5	CSAQLQETQYF
TRBV7-6	TRBJ1-1	CASSLTWGETEAFF
TRBV28	NA	CASGIGGFYEQYF
TRBV15	TRBJ2-5	CATSLMGEYQETQYF
TRBV6-6	TRBJ1-1	CASSDPGQGDTEAFF
TRBV6-2/TRBV6-3	TRBJ2-5	CASSYEAEGGETQYF
TRBV20-1	TRBJ2-4	CSARDPGISGSIQYF
TRBV28	TRBJ2-5	CASSPPREDGTQYF
TRBV10-3	TRBJ2-1	CAISEWDGPKEQFF
TRBV7-9	TRBJ2-7	CASSLAPATEEQYF
TRBV27	TRBJ2-2	CAIARQTSGRATGELFF
TRBV4-3	TRBJ1-1	CASSPDRENTEAFF
TRBV29-1	TRBJ2-7	CSVEGLAAPLEQYF
TRBV19	TRBJ2-3	CASSADTSTDTQYF
TRBV9	TRBJ1-2	CASSARLGQGYGYTF
TRBV6-1	TRBJ2-7	CASSGTGFYEQYF
TRBV4-1	TRBJ2-3	CASSHGLAGGVDTQYF
TRBV29-1	TRBJ2-2	CSVEDPSGRGNTGELFF
TRBV19	TRBJ2-1	CASSRPGGLYNEQFF
TRBV20-1	TRBJ1-6	CSAREGANAKSPLHF
TRBV5-1	NA	CASSWGPGQNEQFF
TRBV29-1	TRBJ2-2	CSVEDGGQVGTGELFF
TRBV12-3/TRBV12-4	TRBJ2-2	CASSLGSFTGELFF
TRBV28	TRBJ2-1	CANSAGGVNEQFF
TRBV7-3	TRBJ1-1	CASSPDNAAPNTEAFF
TRBV29-1	TRBJ2-7	CSVGWLAGGPSEQYF
TRBV5-1	TRBJ2-7	CASSLMDSGNYEQYF
TRBV7-9	TRBJ2-7	CASSLGAREQYF
TRBV29-1	TRBJ2-5	CSVFSEGGETQYF
TRBV29-1	TRBJ1-2	CSVETQGANGYTF
TRBV3-1	TRBJ1-4	CASSPRSGISEKLFF
TRBV20-1	TRBJ2-1	CSATPGLAGGDEQFF
TRBV5-5	NA	CASSLYGEGQYEQYF
TRBV12-3/TRBV12-4	TRBJ2-7	CASSFQPASSYEQYF
TRBV25-1	TRBJ1-4	CASSPSGPATNEKLFF
TRBV20-1	TRBJ2-7	CSALGGERSYEQYF
TRBV4-3	TRBJ2-1	CASSQDAGPRDEQFF
TRBV20-1	TRBJ2-1	CSARDHIGQSYNEQFF
TRBV29-1	TRBJ2-4	CSPKEDLAKNIQYF
TRBV29-1	TRBJ2-1	CSVYRLRTGDDEQFF
TRBV5-1	TRBJ2-3	CASGLTGGTDTQYF
TRBV19	TRBJ1-5	CASSPTDRSLFPQHF
TRBV5-1	TRBJ2-5	CASSFRLVQETQYF
TRBV20-1	TRBJ1-4	CSAREDRELFF
TRBV24-1	TRBJ2-1	CATSDSTGLRNEQFF
TRBV19	TRBJ2-5	CASAMTVQETQYF
TRBV7-8	TRBJ2-1	CASSLDSLLGTIYDNEQFF